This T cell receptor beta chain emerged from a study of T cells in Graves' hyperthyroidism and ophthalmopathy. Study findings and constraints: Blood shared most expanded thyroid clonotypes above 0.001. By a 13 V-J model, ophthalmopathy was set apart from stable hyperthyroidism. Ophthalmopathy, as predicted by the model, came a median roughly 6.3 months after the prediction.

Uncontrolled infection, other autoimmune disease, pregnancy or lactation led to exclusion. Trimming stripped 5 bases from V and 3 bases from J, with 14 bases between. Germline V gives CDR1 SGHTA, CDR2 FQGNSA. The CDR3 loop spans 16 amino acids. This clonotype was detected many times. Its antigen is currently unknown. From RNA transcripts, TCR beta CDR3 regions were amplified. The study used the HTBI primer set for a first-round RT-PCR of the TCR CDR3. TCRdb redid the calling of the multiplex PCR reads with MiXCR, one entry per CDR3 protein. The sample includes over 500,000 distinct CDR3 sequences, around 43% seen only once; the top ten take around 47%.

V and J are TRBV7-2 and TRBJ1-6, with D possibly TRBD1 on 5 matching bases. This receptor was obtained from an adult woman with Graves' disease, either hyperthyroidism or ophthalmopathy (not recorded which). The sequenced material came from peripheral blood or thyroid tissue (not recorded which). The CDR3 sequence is CASSPGTAIYNSPLHF. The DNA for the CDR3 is TGTGCCAGCAGCCCCGGGACGGCGATCTATAATTCACCCCTCCACTTT.